Presented here are 27 T cell receptor beta chains from one specimen sequenced in a study of blood T cell repertoires in COVID-19 (TCRdb year 2020). Library creation used the immunoSEQ multiplex PCR assay. TCRdb's version of the immuneACCESS table is confined to in-frame rearrangements and falls short of the full clone set. An unresolved V gene accounts for under half of the shortfall where checked; the remainder is of unknown origin. Within this sample are approximately 250,000 clones, with around 90% of them counted one time only. The ten largest clonotypes hold over 0.8% of the sample. Sequenced material: peripheral blood. The source is a man aged 25 to 45 with COVID-19, enrolled during active disease.

The rearrangement uses TRBV19 and TRBJ1-2, with D possibly being TRBD1 (6 bases). From germline, CDR1 is LNHDA and CDR2 SQIVND (reference sequence). V lost 6 bases, J lost 7 bases, and 21 bases lay in between. The length of the CDR3 is 15 residues. The CDR3 region has the DNA TGTGCCAGTAGCCCCTCCCTTACAGGGTATGGTGGCTACACCTTC. This gives the protein CASSPSLTGYGGYTF.

The V and J genes are TRBV9 and TRBJ2-2, with TRBD2 as a possible D gene (6 bases). The CDR3 spans 17 residues. Trimming took 4 bases from V and 4 from J, leaving 20 bases between them. The germline CDR1 and CDR2 sequences are SGDLS and YYNGEE. Here the CDR3 reads CASSLHPGAGSTGELFF. CDR3 DNA: TGTGCCAGCAGCCTTCACCCCGGGGCCGGGAGCACCGGGGAGCTGTTTTTT.

The gene calls are TRBV12-3 or TRBV12-4 and TRBJ1-1; possible D gene TRBD1, 6 bases. The CDR3 consists of 12 residues. Trimming shortened V by 2 bases and J by 7 bases, and 8 bases separated the two germline ends. The CDR3 reads CASSLRGGEAFF. The CDR3 region has the DNA TGTGCCAGCAGTTTAAGGGGGGGTGAAGCTTTCTTT.

This clone was picked up a small number of times. The chain links TRBV14 to TRBJ2-1; the D is unclear. Trimming pared 0 bases from V and 0 bases from J, leaving 6 bases between. The CDR3 runs 15 residues. Germline V gene lookup returns CDR1 SGHDN and CDR2 FVKESK. The CDR3 nucleotides are TGTGCCAGCAGCCAAGACCAGAACTCCTACAATGAGCAGTTCTTC. It yields the protein CASSQDQNSYNEQFF.

This clone has a single count. The V gene is TRBV25-1, the J gene TRBJ1-2; D gene ambiguous. The CDR3 has 14 amino acids. Germline values: CDR1 MGHDK, CDR2 SYGVNS. The V and J ends lost 2 bases and 3 bases respectively, with 10 bases between them. The DNA of the CDR3 is TGTGCCAGCAGTGAAACTGAGGCCTACTATGGCTACACCTTC. As protein: CASSETEAYYGYTF.

J is TRBJ1-5 and V is TRBV2; TRBD1 agrees at 7 bases. CDR1 SNHLY and CDR2 FYNNEI come from the germline V gene. The CDR3 is 14 amino acids. The V and J ends lost 8 bases and 6 bases, in that order; junction bases with no gene match: 10. CDR3 protein: CASRQGTVGQPQHF. CDR3 DNA sequence: TGTGCCAGCCGACAGGGTACAGTAGGTCAGCCCCAGCATTTT.

The chain uses TRBV19 and TRBJ2-7; TRBD2 matches 8 bases. V lost 0 bases, J lost 0 bases, and 7 bases stayed unmatched. The length of the CDR3 is 17 residues. Germline V gene sequence: CDR1 LNHDA, CDR2 SQIVND (reference sequence). The CDR3 sequence is CASSIDLARGASYEQYF. As DNA, the CDR3 is TGTGCCAGTAGTATAGATTTGGCGCGGGGGGCCTCCTACGAGCAGTACTTC.

The chain uses TRBV30 and TRBJ2-7; 7 bases map to TRBD1. The CDR3 is 12 amino acids. Looked up from germline, CDR1 is GTSNPN and CDR2 is SVGIG (reference sequence). V trimming: 7 bases; J trimming: 3 bases; junction bases outside the gene matches: 6. The chain's CDR3 is CAFRDRGYEQYF. DNA for the CDR3: TGTGCCTTCCGGGACAGAGGCTACGAGCAGTACTTC.

The chain combines TRBV19 with TRBJ1-2; 7 nucleotides align to TRBD1. Germline loops: CDR1 LNHDA, CDR2 SQIVND (reference sequence). This CDR3 contains 20 residues. V lost 5 bases, J lost 5 bases, and 26 bases stayed unmatched. The CDR3 DNA reads as TGTGCCAGTAGTCTCCTAAGGACAGGCCTCAGCATGCCTCAGTATTATGGCTACACCTTC. Translation: CASSLLRTGLSMPQYYGYTF.

The CDR3 here is CASSQGSGSYEQYF. CDR3 in DNA: TGCGCCAGCAGCCAAGGGTCAGGTTCCTACGAGCAGTACTTC. This rearrangement joins TRBV4-1 to TRBJ2-7; no definite D call. The CDR3 sequence is 14 residues long. The germline V gene encodes CDR1 MGHRA and CDR2 YSYEKL. Trimming stripped 1 base from V and 1 base from J, with 8 bases between.

The genes are TRBV5-1 and TRBJ2-4, with 10 bases matching TRBD1. V lost 3 bases to trimming and J lost 9 bases; unmatched junction nucleotides: 12. Germline loops: CDR1 SGHRS, CDR2 YFSETQ. There are 16 residues in the CDR3. The chain's CDR3 is CASSSAGGQGSFIQYF. For the CDR3, the DNA is TGCGCCAGCAGCTCGGCGGGGGGACAGGGGTCTTTCATTCAGTACTTC.

The table lists this clone with a few counts. The genes are TRBV7-9 and TRBJ2-2; possible D gene TRBD1, 5 bases. The CDR3 spans 16 residues. Trimming removed 6 bases at V and 4 bases at J, with 18 bases between. The germline CDR1 and CDR2 sequences are SEHNR and FQNEAQ (reference sequence). The CDR3 nucleotides read TGTGCCAGCAGTCAGTTTGGGGCGTCTGTCACCGGGGAGCTGTTTTTT. This gives the protein CASSQFGASVTGELFF.

The rearrangement joins TRBV11-2 to TRBJ1-1; 8 nucleotides align to TRBD1. J gave up 4 bases and V 7 bases, and 8 bases lay outside the gene matches. Germline V gene sequence: CDR1 SGHAT, CDR2 FQNNGV. CDR3 length equals 14 residues. This CDR3 reads CASTQQGVATEAFF. The CDR3 DNA reads as TGTGCCAGCACCCAACAGGGGGTGGCCACTGAAGCTTTCTTT.

DNA for the CDR3: TGTGCCAGCAGCTTAGGAGGTATGGATTCCTACGAGCAGTACTTC. Translating it yields CASSLGGMDSYEQYF. The chain recombines TRBV7-9 with TRBJ2-7; the D is unclear. This CDR3 has 15 amino acids. V dropped 1 base and J dropped 1 base, with 11 bases sitting between them. From germline, CDR1 is SEHNR and CDR2 FQNEAQ (reference sequence). Variable domain in full (rest from reference TRBV7-9 and TRBJ2-7): DTGVSQNPRHKITKRGQNVTFRCDPISEHNRLYWYRQTLGQGPEFLTYFQNEAQLEKSRLLSDRFSAERPKGSFSTLEIQRTEQGDSAMYLCASSLGGMDSYEQYFGPGTRLTVT.

The V and J genes are TRBV30 and TRBJ1-1, with 7 bases lining up with TRBD1. The CDR3 loop spans 15 amino acids. J was trimmed by 8 bases and V by 0 bases; bases with no gene match: 12. Looked up from germline, CDR1 is GTSNPN and CDR2 is SVGIG (reference sequence). CDR3 region: CAWSVQSIRGQEAFF. CDR3 DNA sequence: TGTGCCTGGAGTGTACAAAGTATTCGGGGACAGGAAGCTTTCTTT.

The rearrangement links TRBV6-2 or TRBV6-3 to TRBJ2-2; 7 bases are shared with TRBD1. The CDR3 is 15 residues long. The J segment lost 6 bases and the V segment lost 2 bases, leaving 6 bases of the junction unmatched. Germline CDR1 MNHEY, CDR2 SVGEGT. CDR3 residues: CASSYNQGVPGELFF. The CDR3 region has the DNA TGTGCCAGCAGTTACAACCAGGGGGTCCCCGGGGAGCTGTTTTTT.

This sequence joins TRBV3-1 (or the pseudogene TRBV3-2) and TRBJ1-5, with 7 bases identical to TRBD1. V trimming: 0 bases; J trimming: 6 bases; junction bases outside the gene matches: 5. This CDR3 has 15 residues. The germline gives CDR1 LGHDT, CDR2 YNNKEL (reference sequence). The CDR3 coding sequence is TGTGCCAGCAGCCAAGATACCACAGGGGCTCAGCCCCAGCATTTT. Its translation: CASSQDTTGAQPQHF.

The V and J genes are TRBV19 and TRBJ1-2, with TRBD1 matching 7 bases. CDR3 length: 16 amino acids. After removal of 5 bases from V and 4 bases from J, the junction contained 13 bases not matched to a gene. CDR1 is LNHDA and CDR2 is SQIVND in the germline V gene (reference sequence). The CDR3 protein is CASSVFGGQTLYGYTF. CDR3 in DNA: TGTGCCAGTAGTGTTTTCGGGGGACAGACCCTCTATGGCTACACCTTC.

The chain has TRBV30 and TRBJ1-5; D might be TRBD1 (5 bases). This CDR3 spans 16 amino acids. Germline V gives CDR1 GTSNPN, CDR2 SVGIG (reference sequence). Trimming removed 0 bases at V and 1 base at J, with 13 bases between. CDR3 nucleotides: TGTGCCTGGAGTGTACTGGGGGGTCTCAGCAATCAGCCCCAGCATTTT. This codes for CAWSVLGGLSNQPQHF.

The J gene is TRBJ1-1, the V gene TRBV12-3 or TRBV12-4, with D maybe TRBD1 (6 bases). V gave up 6 bases and J gave up 10 bases, with 15 bases separating them. The CDR3 totals 12 residues. The CDR3 bases are TGTGCCAGCAGCTGGGGGCAGGCAGCAGCTTTCTTT. Residues: CASSWGQAAAFF.

This clone was seen once. The genes are TRBV10-3 and TRBJ1-2; no clear D gene. Germline V gene sequence: CDR1 ENHRY, CDR2 SYGVKD. The V end was cut by 0 bases, the J end by 1 base, with 6 bases between. This CDR3 spans 14 amino acids. This chain's CDR3 is CAISESQDNYGYTF. In nucleotides, the CDR3 is TGTGCCATCAGTGAGTCGCAGGATAACTATGGCTACACCTTC.

The CDR3 nucleotides are TGTGCCAGCAGCCTCCGACAGGGGCGAAACACTGAAGCTTTCTTT. Translation gives CASSLRQGRNTEAFF. The chain links TRBV14 to TRBJ1-1, with 8 bases that match TRBD1. V was pared by 4 bases and J by 2 bases, with 6 bases of the junction left unmatched. CDR1 and CDR2 from the germline V gene are SGHDN and FVKESK. The CDR3 covers 15 residues.

The CDR3 bases are TGCGCCAGCAGCTTGGATATACGTGATAGACTCAATGAGCAGTTCTTC. Its protein is CASSLDIRDRLNEQFF. V and J are TRBV5-1 and TRBJ2-1; D is ambiguous. The V end lost 0 bases, the J end lost 6 bases, and 16 bases lay between the germline ends. Germline CDR1 SGHRS, CDR2 YFSETQ. The length of the CDR3 is 16 residues.

The sample holds a few counts of this clone. The V gene is TRBV6-5, the J gene TRBJ2-1, with 9 bases identical to TRBD2. This CDR3 has 15 amino acids. The J segment lost 2 bases and the V segment lost 5 bases, leaving 4 bases of the junction unmatched. Germline V lookup: CDR1 MNHEY, CDR2 SVGAGI. In DNA form, the CDR3 reads TGTGCCAGCAGTCCTAGCGGGAACACCTACAATGAGCAGTTCTTC. Residues: CASSPSGNTYNEQFF.

The gene calls are TRBV3-1 (or the pseudogene TRBV3-2) and TRBJ2-3; 11 nucleotides align to TRBD2. The CDR3 covers 14 residues. The ends lost 6 bases at V and 4 bases at J; junction bases unmatched: 3. Per the germline V gene, CDR1 is LGHDT and CDR2 is YNNKEL (reference sequence). This chain's CDR3 is CASSRSGGADTQYF. CDR3 coding DNA: TGTGCCAGCAGTCGTAGCGGGGGGGCAGATACGCAGTATTTT.

The chain carries TRBV10-3 and TRBJ2-7, with TRBD2 identical over 11 bases. The CDR3 loop spans 14 amino acids. From germline, CDR1 is ENHRY and CDR2 SYGVKD. Losses at the gene ends were 10 bases for V and 0 bases for J; bases not matched to a gene: 5. CDR3 region: CATYSGGVSYEQYF. Written as DNA, the CDR3 is TGTGCCACTTATAGCGGGGGGGTCTCCTACGAGCAGTACTTC.

The chain carries TRBV2 and TRBJ1-1; D unresolved. Per germline, CDR1 SNHLY and CDR2 FYNNEI. Trimming took 4 bases from V and 7 from J, leaving 13 bases between them. The CDR3 spans 13 residues. The CDR3 DNA follows: TGTGCCAGCAGTGTATTAGAGGGAAATGAAGCTTTCTTT. Translation gives CASSVLEGNEAFF.